These 22 T cell receptor beta chains came from one sample sequenced in a study of CD8+CD57+ T cells in acquired aplastic anemia (dated by TCRdb to about 2018). The listed sequencing device is Illumina HiSeq 2000. TCR beta VDJ combination and CDR3 sequence profiling used genomic DNA as the template. TCRdb reprocessed the public reads (quality trimming at Q25 with fastp, clone calling with MiXCR) and kept in-frame beta chains. When rows share a CDR3 protein, they turn into one entry using the most common DNA and genes. A total of around 200,000 distinct CDR3 sequences appear in this sample, less than 60% of them only once. The ten largest clones add up to 20% of the sample. The patients picked for sequencing were ones in whom flow cytometry had shown an expansion of CD8+CD57+ cells. Sequencing was performed on sorted CD4+, CD8+, or CD8+CD57+ T cells (not recorded which) from PBMCs. These receptors originate from a human donor with aplastic anemia.

This clonotype occurred many times. This chain joins TRBV5-5 and TRBJ1-5; D is perhaps TRBD1 (5 bases). V was clipped by 3 bases and J by 9 bases, with 10 bases between them. The CDR3 consists of 12 residues. Germline V gene lookup returns CDR1 SGHKS and CDR2 YYEKEE (reference sequence). The CDR3 DNA sequence: TGTGCCAGCAGCTCGGGGGTAGGGCCCCAGCATTTT. This translates into CASSSGVGPQHF.

This clonotype was recorded at least ten times. The chain employs TRBV29-1 and TRBJ2-2; no reliable D call. Trimming took off 2 bases at V and 2 bases at J, with 3 bases between the two ends. Germline CDR1 and CDR2: SQVTM and ANQGSEA. The CDR3 covers 12 residues. The CDR3 bases are TGCAGCGTTGAACTTAACACCGGGGAGCTGTTTTTT. Translated, it gives CSVELNTGELFF.

Worth noting for this clonotype: One end of the junction varies from germline; a read error may be responsible. The chain is built from TRBV5-1 and TRBJ2-7; TRBD1 might be the D (6 bases). The CDR3 has 17 residues. Germline CDR1 is SGHRS and CDR2 is YFSETQ. Here the CDR3 reads CASSRGANGTSSYERYF. Written as DNA, the CDR3 is TGCGCCAGCAGTCGAGGGGCTAACGGGACAAGCTCCTACGAGCGGTACTTC.

Comment on this clonotype: A single base separates this from a much larger clone, so it may be a read error. Lacking the conserved final phenylalanine or tryptophan, this CDR3 likely reflects a read error. The chain uses TRBV7-9 and TRBJ1-3; 7 bases map to TRBD1. CDR1 is SEHNR, CDR2 FQNEAQ, per germline (reference sequence). Trimming cost V 5 bases and J 2 bases; bases outside gene matches: 6. This CDR3 has 15 residues. This CDR3 is CASSPTGEPGNTIYS. The CDR3 DNA is TGTGCCAGCAGCCCTACAGGGGAACCTGGAAACACCATATATTCT.

The V gene is TRBV20-1, the J gene TRBJ2-7, with a weak D call TRBD2 (5 bases). The CDR3 loop spans 12 amino acids. The germline V gene has CDR1 DFQATT and CDR2 SNEGSKA (reference sequence). Between the trimmed V and J ends, which lost 3 bases and 6 bases, there was a span of 12 bases. The CDR3 DNA follows: TGCAGTGCTAGGGACGGGGTCGCCGAGCAGTACTTC. As protein: CSARDGVAEQYF.

In this sample, this clonotype turned up many times. The V call is TRBV2, the J call TRBJ1-3; a possible D gene is TRBD1 (6 bases). This CDR3 comprises 12 residues. V was clipped by 10 bases and J by 4 bases, with 11 bases between them. CDR1 and CDR2 from the germline V gene are SNHLY and FYNNEI. The CDR3 here is CATQGLGNTIYF. The CDR3 DNA is TGTGCCACCCAGGGGCTCGGAAACACCATATATTTT.

With respect to this clonotype: A much larger clone lies a single base off, so this may be a read error. DNA of the CDR3: TGCGCCAGCAGCTTGCCAAGTCAGGGAAGGGATGAGCAGTTCTTC. Its protein is CASSLPSQGRDEQFF. The chain couples TRBV5-1 to TRBJ2-1, with a tentative D call TRBD1 (5 bases). This CDR3 is built from 15 residues. Deletions cut 1 base from V and 8 bases from J, with 16 bases between. Germline CDR1 and CDR2: SGHRS and YFSETQ.

This chain links TRBV19 with TRBJ2-7; D might be TRBD2 (6 bases). Germline V lookup: CDR1 LNHDA, CDR2 SQIVND (reference sequence). Trimming removed 5 bases at V and 6 bases at J, with 17 bases between. CDR3 size: 14 residues. CDR3 bases: TGTGCCAGTAGTGTTGGTGGGGGGTACAGCGAGCAGTACTTC. Its protein product is CASSVGGGYSEQYF.

This clonotype was recorded at least ten times. The chain links TRBV5-8 to TRBJ2-1; 8 nucleotides match TRBD1. Germline CDR1 SGHTS, CDR2 YDEGEE. The CDR3 sequence is 15 residues long. With 2 bases clipped from V and 4 bases from J, the junction kept 5 bases outside the gene matches. The chain's CDR3 is CASSFGQGTYNEQFF. The DNA of the CDR3 is TGTGCCAGCAGCTTTGGACAGGGAACATACAATGAGCAGTTCTTC.

V gene TRBV5-1 combines with J gene TRBJ2-7; TRBD1 matches at 8 bases. V lost 6 bases and J lost 7; bases outside the gene matches: 15. From germline, CDR1 is SGHRS and CDR2 YFSETQ. This CDR3 region has 15 residues. The CDR3 spells CASNSGGPQRYEQYF. CDR3 DNA sequence: TGCGCCAGCAACTCAGGGGGCCCCCAAAGGTATGAGCAGTACTTC.

In regard to this clonotype: One junction end disagrees with the germline gene, perhaps due to a read error. The chain recombines TRBV19 with TRBJ1-2; D call uncertain. CDR3 size: 10 residues. Looked up from germline, CDR1 is LNHDA and CDR2 is SQIVND (reference sequence). The CDR3 DNA follows: TGTGCCAGTCAAACTGAAGGCTACACTTTC. Protein sequence: CASQTEGYTF.

This clonotype showed up just a few times. The chain couples TRBV2 to TRBJ2-1; the D gene is possibly TRBD2 (5 bases). The CDR3 covers 15 residues. Trimming took 4 bases from V and 2 from J, leaving 12 bases between them. In germline, CDR1 is SNHLY, CDR2 FYNNEI. This CDR3 reads CASSATSITYNEQFF. The CDR3 DNA follows: TGTGCCAGCAGTGCAACTAGTATTACCTACAATGAGCAGTTCTTC.

The V and J genes are TRBV6-1 and TRBJ2-4, with a weak D call TRBD2 (6 bases). This CDR3 contains 17 residues. Trimming removed 5 bases at V and 0 bases at J, with 17 bases between. The germline CDR1 and CDR2 sequences are MNHNS and SASEGT. The CDR3 nucleotides are TGTGCCAGCAGTTACAGGAGGGAACTTATAGCCAAAAACATTCAGTACTTC. This codes for CASSYRRELIAKNIQYF.

Worth noting for this clonotype: This may be a read error: a much more frequent sequence differs by one nucleotide. The V call is TRBV5-1, the J call TRBJ2-2; D possibly matches TRBD1 or TRBD2 (6 bases each). In germline, CDR1 is SGHRS, CDR2 YFSETQ. The CDR3 sequence is 14 residues long. CDR3 residues: CASGPGGSTGELFF. Written as DNA, the CDR3 is TGTGCCAGCGGGCCCGGGGGCTCCACCGGGGAGCTGTTTTTT.

This clonotype was picked up many times. J is TRBJ1-5 and V is TRBV19, with a tentative D call TRBD1 (6 bases). CDR3 length: 13 amino acids. CDR1 and CDR2 from the germline V gene are LNHDA and SQIVND (reference sequence). Trimming pared 5 bases from V and 5 bases from J, leaving 10 bases between. The CDR3 nucleotides are TGTGCCAGTAGTGCCGACAGGTATCAGCCCCAGCATTTT. This sequence encodes CASSADRYQPQHF.

This clonotype was seen just once. Without the conserved terminal phenylalanine or tryptophan, this CDR3 likely stems from a read error. The limits of the CDR3 on the DNA are not certain, so only TCRdb's listed CDR3 is given. The V call is TRBV2, the J call TRBJ1-4; whether TRBD1, the table's D call, matches the DNA was not checked. A total of 11 residues make up the CDR3, ends included. In germline, CDR1 is SNHLY, CDR2 FYNNEI. CDR3 loop: CASNWDGNLNY.

In this sample, this clonotype turned up a few times. The chain is built from TRBV9 and TRBJ1-2; no clear D gene. This CDR3 has 12 residues. V was shortened by 0 bases and J by 4 bases, with 4 bases between the two germline ends. CDR1 and CDR2 (germline): SGDLS, YYNGEE. The CDR3 region is CASSVGSYGYTF. CDR3 nucleotide sequence: TGTGCCAGCAGCGTAGGGTCCTATGGCTACACCTTC.

V usage is TRBV7-8 and J usage is TRBJ1-2; 10 nucleotides match TRBD1. CDR3 length equals 14 residues. Trimming at V came to 5 bases and at J to 6 bases, leaving 6 bases not matched to a gene. The germline V gene encodes CDR1 SGHVS and CDR2 FQNEAQ. As DNA, the CDR3 is TGTGCCAGCAGCCAGAGACAGGGGGCGGATGGCTACACCTTC. Residues: CASSQRQGADGYTF.

This chain links TRBV7-9 with TRBJ1-1; D is uncertain. This CDR3 has 14 amino acids. V lost 5 bases to trimming and J lost 2 bases, with 12 bases between them. The germline V gene has CDR1 SEHNR and CDR2 FQNEAQ (reference sequence). For the CDR3, the DNA is TGTGCCAGCAGCCGGAAAGAGGGAAACACTGAAGCTTTCTTT. It translates to CASSRKEGNTEAFF.

The gene calls are TRBV7-2 and TRBJ1-5; no firm D call. The germline gives CDR1 SGHTA, CDR2 FQGNSA. With 3 bases removed from V and 5 bases from J, the gap between germline ends came to 5 bases. The CDR3 is 12 residues long. The CDR3 sequence: CASSFQDQPQHF. Here the CDR3 DNA reads TGTGCCAGCAGCTTTCAGGATCAGCCCCAGCATTTT.

This clonotype was counted ten times or more. This chain joins TRBV5-4 and TRBJ1-2; the D gene is possibly TRBD1 (6 bases). Germline V gene sequence: CDR1 SGHNT, CDR2 YYREEE (reference sequence). The CDR3 spans 15 residues. The V gene lost 2 bases and the J gene lost 0 bases, with 11 bases spanning the gap. In DNA, the CDR3 is TGTGCCAGCAGCTTAGGACAGACCTCTAACTATGGCTACACCTTC. This gives the protein CASSLGQTSNYGYTF.

In its sample, this clonotype was seen many times. The chain carries TRBV10-3 and TRBJ1-1, with 10 bases identical to TRBD1. The CDR3 runs to 14 residues. Trimming removed 0 bases from V and 7 bases from J; junction bases left unmatched: 2. Germline V CDR1 and CDR2: ENHRY, SYGVKD. The CDR3 here is CAISESGDRGEAFF. The CDR3 DNA follows: TGTGCCATCAGTGAGTCAGGGGACAGGGGTGAAGCTTTCTTT.